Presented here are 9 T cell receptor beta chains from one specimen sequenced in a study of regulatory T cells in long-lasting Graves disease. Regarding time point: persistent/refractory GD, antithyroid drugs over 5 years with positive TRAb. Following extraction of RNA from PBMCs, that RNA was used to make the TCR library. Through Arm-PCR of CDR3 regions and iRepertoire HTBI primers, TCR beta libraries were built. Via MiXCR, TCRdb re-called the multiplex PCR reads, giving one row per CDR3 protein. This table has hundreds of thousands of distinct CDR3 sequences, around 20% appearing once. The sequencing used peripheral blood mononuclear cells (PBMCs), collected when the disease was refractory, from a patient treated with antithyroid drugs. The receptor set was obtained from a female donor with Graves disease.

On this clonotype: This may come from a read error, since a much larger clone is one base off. Here the CDR3 reads CASSEWSGNYGYTF. In nucleotides, the CDR3 is TGTGCCAGCAGTGAGTGGTCGGGTAACTATGGCTACACCTTC. The rearrangement joins TRBV2 to TRBJ1-2, with D hard to call. Trimming stripped 3 bases from V and 1 base from J, with 9 bases between. CDR3 length: 14 residues. The germline V gene encodes CDR1 SNHLY and CDR2 FYNNEI.

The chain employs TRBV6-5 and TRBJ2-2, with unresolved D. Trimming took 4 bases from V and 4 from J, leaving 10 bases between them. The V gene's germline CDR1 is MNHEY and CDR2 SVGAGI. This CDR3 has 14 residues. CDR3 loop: CASSSYTSTGELFF. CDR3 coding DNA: TGTGCCAGCAGTTCGTACACGAGCACCGGGGAGCTGTTTTTT.

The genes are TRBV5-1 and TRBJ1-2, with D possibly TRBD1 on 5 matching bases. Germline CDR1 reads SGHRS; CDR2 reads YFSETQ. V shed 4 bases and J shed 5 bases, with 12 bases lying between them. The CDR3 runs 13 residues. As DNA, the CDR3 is TGCGCCAGCAGCCCGATCCGGGGGTATGGCTACACCTTC. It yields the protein CASSPIRGYGYTF.

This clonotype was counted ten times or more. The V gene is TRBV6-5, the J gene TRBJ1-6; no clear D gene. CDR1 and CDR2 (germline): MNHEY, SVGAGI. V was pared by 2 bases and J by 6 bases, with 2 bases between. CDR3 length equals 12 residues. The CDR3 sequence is CASSYSNSPLHF. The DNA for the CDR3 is TGTGCCAGCAGTTACAGTAATTCACCCCTCCACTTT.

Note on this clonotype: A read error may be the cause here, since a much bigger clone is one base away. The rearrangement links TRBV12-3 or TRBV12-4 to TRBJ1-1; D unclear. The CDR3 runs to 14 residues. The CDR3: CASTPPRKNTGAFF. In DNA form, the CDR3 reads TGTGCCAGCACCCCTCCCAGGAAGAACACTGGAGCTTTCTTT.

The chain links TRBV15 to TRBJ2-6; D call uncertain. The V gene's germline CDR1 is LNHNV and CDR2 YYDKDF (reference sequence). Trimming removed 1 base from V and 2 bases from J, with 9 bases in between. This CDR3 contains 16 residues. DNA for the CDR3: TGTGCCACCAGCAGAGCAGTTGGGGCTGGGGCCAACGTCCTGACTTTC. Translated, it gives CATSRAVGAGANVLTF.

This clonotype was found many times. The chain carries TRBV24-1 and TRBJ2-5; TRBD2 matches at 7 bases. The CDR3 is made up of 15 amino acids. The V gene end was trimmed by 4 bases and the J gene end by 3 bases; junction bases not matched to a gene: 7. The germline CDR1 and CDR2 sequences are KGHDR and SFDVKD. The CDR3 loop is CATSDPERGKETQYF. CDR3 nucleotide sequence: TGTGCCACCAGTGACCCGGAGCGGGGTAAAGAGACCCAGTACTTC.

The CDR3 here is CAISDSVGVGGYTF. The DNA of the CDR3 is TGTGCCATCAGTGATTCTGTTGGGGTAGGAGGCTACACCTTC. The chain joins TRBV10-3 to TRBJ1-2; D gene uncertain. Trimming removed 3 bases from V and 8 bases from J, with 16 bases in between. The length of the CDR3 is 14 residues. Per the germline V gene, CDR1 is ENHRY and CDR2 is SYGVKD.

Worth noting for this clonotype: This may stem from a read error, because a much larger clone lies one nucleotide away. The chain's CDR3 is CSARFSGSNEQYF. In nucleotides, the CDR3 is TGCAGTGCTAGATTTAGCGGGAGCAACGAGCAGTACTTC. V and J are TRBV20-1 and TRBJ2-7, with 9 bases aligning to TRBD2. CDR3 length: 13 residues. CDR1 is DFQATT and CDR2 is SNEGSKA in the germline V gene (reference sequence). The trim removed 2 bases at V and 5 bases at J, leaving 4 bases unmatched.